The 17 T cell receptor beta chains presented below share a single source sample, sequenced in a study of spatial heterogeneity in lung cancer. TCRdb called the 5' RACE reads again in MiXCR, with one record for every CDR3 protein. The repertoire includes over 15,000 distinct CDR3 sequences, almost 6% of them detected once, and 10% sits in the top ten. Described time point: sample taken at primary tumor resection. What these receptors recognize is not known. Whole-study findings and limits: The number of expanded tumor alpha and beta chains correlated with mutation number.

This sample comprised lung tumor tissue, obtained at surgery. The receptors here all came from a female donor with early-stage non-small cell lung cancer.

A remark on this clonotype: The library was built for alpha chains, so this beta chain is an off-target read and its size means little. The V call is TRBV11-3, the J call TRBJ1-2, with TRBD1 as a possible D gene (6 bases). Trimming took off 2 bases at V and 5 bases at J, with 12 bases between the two ends. This CDR3 region has 14 residues. The V gene's germline CDR1 is SGHNT and CDR2 YENEEA. CDR3 nucleotides: TGTGCCAGCAGCTTAACAGGGTCCGGGTATGGCTACACCTTC. Amino acid sequence: CASSLTGSGYGYTF.

This clonotype was recorded many times. This beta chain is a stray read from a library made for alpha chains; its abundance is not meaningful. The chain joins TRBV10-2 to TRBJ1-5; D not resolved. Germline-derived CDR1 and CDR2 are WSHSY and SAAADI. V was cut by 6 bases and J by 0 bases, with 6 bases left in between. This CDR3 is 13 amino acids long. The CDR3 bases are TGCGCCAGCAGAGGACCTAGCAATCAGCCCCAGCATTTT. Amino acids: CASRGPSNQPQHF.

Many counts were recorded for this clonotype. This beta chain is a stray read from a library made for alpha chains; its abundance is not meaningful. The chain recombines TRBV10-1 with TRBJ1-1; D gene unclear. The CDR3 is 13 amino acids. Germline lookup yields CDR1 WNHNN and CDR2 SYGVQD (reference sequence). V dropped 8 bases and J dropped 0 bases, with 10 bases sitting between them. The CDR3 bases are TGCGCCAGCTCCGTAGCAGTGAACACTGAAGCTTTCTTT. This sequence encodes CASSVAVNTEAFF.

The table lists this clonotype with a few counts. One junction end disagrees with the germline gene, perhaps due to a read error. For a library built for alpha chains, this beta chain is a stray read; little rests on its size. The chain's CDR3 is CASSLGSLPDEQFF. The DNA of the CDR3 is TGTGCTAGCAGCTTAGGGTCCCTCCCCGATGAGCAGTTCTTC. V and J are TRBV7-7 and TRBJ2-1; no clear D. Germline CDR1 is SSHAT and CDR2 is FNYEAQ (reference sequence). The CDR3 has 14 residues.

About this clonotype: For a library built for alpha chains, this beta chain is a stray read; little rests on its size. The chain joins TRBV27 to TRBJ2-2; 9 nucleotides align to TRBD2. Germline lookup yields CDR1 MNHEY and CDR2 SMNVEV (reference sequence). CDR3 length: 15 residues. V shed 2 bases, J shed 7 bases, and the junction held 5 bases outside the gene matches. The CDR3 region has the DNA TGTGCCAGCAGTTTACGTCTAGCGGGAATCGGGGAGCTGTTTTTT. It translates to CASSLRLAGIGELFF.

This clonotype was counted many times. This beta chain slipped into a library made for alpha chains as a stray read, so its size is not meaningful. The chain has TRBV9 and TRBJ2-5; 8 nucleotides agree with TRBD2. Trimming took 4 bases from V and 4 from J; bases not matched to a gene: 12. The CDR3 sequence is 16 residues long. The V gene's germline CDR1 is SGDLS and CDR2 YYNGEE. The CDR3 protein is CASSSGGSGKVETQYF. CDR3 coding DNA: TGTGCCAGCAGCTCTGGGGGTAGCGGGAAGGTAGAGACCCAGTACTTC.

This clonotype is labeled as medium-sized. This beta chain is an off-target read within a library intended for alpha chains, so its frequency means little. V and J are TRBV27 and TRBJ2-7; possibly TRBD2 for D (7 bases). CDR1 and CDR2 from the germline V gene are MNHEY and SMNVEV (reference sequence). This CDR3 spans 16 amino acids. V was cut by 4 bases and J by 6 bases, with 22 bases left in between. The CDR3: CASSSVARGANREQYF. CDR3 coding DNA: TGTGCCAGCAGTTCCGTCGCTCGGGGGGCGAACCGCGAGCAGTACTTC.

In this sample, this clonotype turned up once. A much bigger clone sits one base away, suggesting this may be a read error. This likely comes from a read error, as the CDR3 has no conserved phenylalanine or tryptophan at its end. As an off-target read in a library built for alpha chains, this beta chain has a frequency of little significance. V usage is TRBV20-1 and J usage is TRBJ2-3, with 9 bases that match TRBD2. The V and J ends lost 0 bases and 4 bases, in that order; junction bases with no gene match: 5. Germline V gives CDR1 DFQATT, CDR2 SNEGSKA (reference sequence). This CDR3 spans 15 amino acids. The CDR3: CSAREAGGPADTQYL. The CDR3 coding sequence is TGCAGTGCTAGAGAGGCGGGAGGGCCGGCAGATACGCAGTATCTT.

This clonotype showed up many times. For a library built for alpha chains, this beta chain is a stray read; little rests on its size. This chain connects TRBV20-1 to TRBJ2-2; no firm D call. This CDR3 has 12 amino acids. Germline V gene sequence: CDR1 DFQATT, CDR2 SNEGSKA (reference sequence). V was cut by 2 bases and J by 6 bases, with 7 bases left in between. CDR3 sequence: CSARKGPGELFF. CDR3 nucleotides: TGCAGTGCTAGAAAAGGACCCGGGGAGCTGTTTTTT.

This clonotype has a handful of counts. This beta chain slipped into a library made for alpha chains as a stray read, so its size is not meaningful. The chain recombines TRBV7-9 with TRBJ1-1; D is perhaps TRBD1 (5 bases). This CDR3 region has 13 residues. The germline V and J ends were trimmed by 0 bases and 4 bases, with 6 bases remaining between them. The germline CDR1 and CDR2 sequences are SEHNR and FQNEAQ (reference sequence). CDR3 nucleotide sequence: TGTGCCAGCAGCTTAGCGCAGGGCACTGAAGCTTTCTTT. As protein: CASSLAQGTEAFF.

This clonotype was counted many times. In a library made to pick up alpha chains, this beta chain is a stray read with a size that means little. V gene TRBV19 combines with J gene TRBJ2-2; D is possibly TRBD1 (5 bases). Germline CDR1 and CDR2: LNHDA and SQIVND (reference sequence). V was shortened by 6 bases and J by 6 bases, with 11 bases between the two germline ends. This CDR3 is 13 amino acids long. CDR3 bases: TGTGCCAGTAGACCCCAGGGCCCCGGGGAGCTGTTTTTT. Encoded protein: CASRPQGPGELFF.

This clonotype was detected ten times or more. This beta chain is a stray sequence in a library constructed for alpha chains; its clone size is not meaningful. V gene TRBV6-5 combines with J gene TRBJ2-2; 9 bases match TRBD2. The V segment lost 6 bases and the J segment 5 bases; nucleotides outside the gene matches: 10. The germline gives CDR1 MNHEY, CDR2 SVGAGI. The length of the CDR3 is 16 residues. CDR3 region: CASRPNSGSKTGELFF. CDR3 DNA sequence: TGTGCCAGCAGACCAAATAGCGGGAGTAAAACCGGGGAGCTGTTTTTT.

The sample holds many counts of this clonotype. With the library built for alpha chains, this beta chain is off target and its frequency is not meaningful. The V call is TRBV6-5, the J call TRBJ1-1; 9 nucleotides match TRBD1. CDR1 and CDR2 (germline): MNHEY, SVGAGI. This CDR3 has 15 residues. Trimming took 0 bases from V and 4 from J; bases not matched to a gene: 3. The DNA of the CDR3 is TGTGCCAGCAGTTACTCCTGGGACAGGGTCACTGAAGCTTTCTTT. Translation gives CASSYSWDRVTEAFF.

This clonotype was seen at least ten times. For a library built for alpha chains, this beta chain is a stray read; little rests on its size. This chain connects TRBV20-1 to TRBJ2-7; D unclear. Germline-derived CDR1 and CDR2 are DFQATT and SNEGSKA (reference sequence). This CDR3 region has 14 residues. V was clipped by 4 bases and J by 0 bases, with 13 bases between them. In DNA, the CDR3 is TGCAGTGCTAAGCCCGGTGGTGGCTCCTACGAGCAGTACTTC. Translated, it gives CSAKPGGGSYEQYF.

This clonotype was seen at least ten times. Little can be read into the size of this beta chain, an off-target read in a library designed for alpha chains. This chain links TRBV5-1 with TRBJ2-2; possibly TRBD2 for D (5 bases). The CDR3 runs to 16 residues. CDR1 is SGHRS, CDR2 YFSETQ, per germline. Trimming shortened V by 1 base and J by 4 bases, and 14 bases separated the two germline ends. The CDR3 here is CASSLMGWESTGELFF. Written as DNA, the CDR3 is TGCGCCAGCAGCTTGATGGGGTGGGAGAGCACCGGGGAGCTGTTTTTT.

This clonotype appeared many times. This beta chain appears as a stray read in a library generated for alpha chains; its size is not informative. The chain employs TRBV27 and TRBJ1-3; the D gene is possibly TRBD1 (6 bases). CDR1 is MNHEY, CDR2 SMNVEV, per germline (reference sequence). V was pared by 5 bases and J by 0 bases, with 14 bases between. The CDR3 totals 16 residues. The CDR3, as DNA: TGTGCCAGCAGTGAGGCAGGGGTTCTCTCTGGAAACACCATATATTTT. This gives the protein CASSEAGVLSGNTIYF.

This clonotype was counted a few times. This beta chain is an off-target read within a library intended for alpha chains, so its frequency means little. This chain joins TRBV9 and TRBJ2-1, with TRBD1 identical over 7 bases. The germline CDR1 and CDR2 sequences are SGDLS and YYNGEE. The CDR3 length is 17 residues. With V trimmed by 2 bases and J by 6 bases, 14 bases remained unmatched. The CDR3 sequence is CASSVVPGQLTINEQFF. The CDR3 nucleotides are TGTGCCAGCAGCGTCGTACCGGGACAGCTTACTATCAATGAGCAGTTCTTC. The whole variable domain, filled in from reference TRBV9 and TRBJ2-1, reads DSGVTQTPKHLITATGQRVTLRCSPRSGDLSVYWYQQSLDQGLQFLIQYYNGEERAKGNILERFSAQQFPDLHSELNLSSLELGDSALYFCASSVVPGQLTINEQFFGPGTRLTVL.